This T cell receptor (beta chain) was retrieved from a study of blood T cell repertoires in COVID-19. Study details: Researchers got acute and convalescent COVID-19 samples from the United States, Italy and Spain. PBMCs, B-cell-depleted T cells, or T cells provided the cDNA or gDNA that made up the material.

In the authors' methods: Using reference gene primer amplification, nucleated cell counts were estimated. Generated by immunoSEQ multiplex PCR, the TCRdb table keeps only in-frame clones and is missing some. That table supplies the V and J calls and clone size; D and trimming were determined from the DNA. The sample consists of about 190,000 clones, about nine tenths of them appearing once. Trimming pared 9 bases from V and 0 bases from J, leaving 17 bases between. Germline-derived CDR1 and CDR2 are SGHRS and YFSETQ. The CDR3 consists of 15 residues. The chain couples TRBV5-1 to TRBJ2-3; tentatively, D is TRBD2 (7 bases). The sequenced material came from peripheral blood. This clonotype was obtained from a woman in her 30s with acute or convalescent COVID-19. The CDR3 nucleotides read TGCGCCACCAAGGATGGGGGGGCGAGCACAGATACGCAGTATTTT. Encoded protein: CATKDGGASTDTQYF.